The T cell receptor (beta chain) under discussion was sequenced for a study of blood T cells in healthy people across ages. Background on the study: The template switching approach captured approximately one barcoded beta molecule for every two T cells. Points from the study as a whole: Naive CD4+ cells and diversity were both higher in long-lived donors than in aged donors.

Combining a sample-barcoded 5' primer with a J-beta primer mix, a second PCR ran for roughly 7 to 11 cycles. Researchers report that a template-switch adaptor with 12 random nucleotides tagged each cDNA molecule. TCRdb used MiXCR to reprocess the 5' RACE reads, holding one entry per CDR3 protein. The data show roughly 1,800,000 distinct CDR3 sequences, with roughly 49% seen just once and roughly 2% held by the top ten. Drawing of peripheral blood yielded roughly 10 milliliters from each donor. The V segment lost 4 bases and the J segment 2 bases; nucleotides outside the gene matches: 8. CDR3 size: 17 residues. The germline CDR1 and CDR2 sequences are SGHTA and FQGNSA. As for this clonotype: Its antigen remains unknown.

The sample comprised blood. The V call is TRBV7-2, the J call TRBJ2-6, with 7 bases that match TRBD1. This sequence was found in a woman aged 40-49 years in good health. CDR3 protein: CASSSYATGTGANVLTF. The CDR3, as DNA: TGTGCCAGCAGCTCGTATGCGACAGGGACTGGGGCCAACGTCCTGACTTTC.